The clone carrying this TCR beta chain appeared a few times. Its target is unknown. TCRdb reprocessed the reads with MiXCR, giving one entry per CDR3 protein. The data contain 50,000 to 60,000 distinct CDR3 sequences, roughly a fifth of them singletons. This record comes from a study of T cell repertoires in cytomegalovirus infection. As for the study in general: Recently identified HLA-C-restricted and well-studied HLA-B-restricted CMV epitopes were used. Public TCR beta signature analysis indicated the presence of both CMV infection and matching HLA type. Findings of the study overall: Summed frequency of public TCR beta families distinguished CMV carriers with the relevant HLA. In two of eight donors, the top clonotype was HLA-C-restricted CMV-specific.

Germline V gene data show CDR1 as MGHRA and CDR2 as YSYEKL. Germline trimming cut 0 bases from V and 7 bases from J; bases unmatched to any gene: 6. This CDR3 contains 14 residues. Material: CD8+ T cells from cultured PBMCs, obtained from culture after CMV antigen stimulation. This chain connects TRBV4-1 to TRBJ2-7, with 7 bases identical to TRBD1. The TCR sequence derives from a human donor in good health (CMV status not recorded). Some clones in this sample may be carry-over from other donors' samples. The CDR3 nucleotides read TGCGCCAGCAGCCAAGATAAGGGGGCGAGGGAGCAGTACTTC. Translating it yields CASSQDKGAREQYF.